A selection of T cell receptor beta chains follows, all from one sample in a study of blood T cell repertoires in COVID-19. Sequenced by immunoSEQ multiplex PCR; TCRdb stores in-frame clones only, minus some. The sample lists around 160,000 clones; 88% were seen once. The sequencing sample was made of peripheral blood. These receptors all come from a human donor in a cohort sampled during active COVID-19. Both conserved end residues are part of each CDR3. The order of the fields is J gene, V gene, CDR3 protein.

TRBJ2-1	TRBV28	CASRLANRPYNEQFF
TRBJ1-5	TRBV23-1	CASSQYGQVSNQPQHF
TRBJ2-1	TRBV9	CASSVDPRRYSGRNEQFF
TRBJ1-1	TRBV4-2	CASSQGGGLDTEAFF
TRBJ2-5	TRBV5-1	CASSRKGLAGYQETQYF
TRBJ1-3	TRBV28	CIARDNSGNTIYF
TRBJ2-1	TRBV7-6	CASSRSGAQNNEQFF
TRBJ1-1	TRBV11-2	CASSLRHRGLIEAFF
TRBJ1-1	TRBV6-5	CASSQPGWGQGEAFF
TRBJ2-1	TRBV5-1	CASSLGGGADEQFF
TRBJ2-7	TRBV7-2	CASRAGTGAYEQYF
TRBJ2-3	TRBV4-3	CASSRLAGGASNTDTQYF
TRBJ2-5	TRBV6-2/TRBV6-3	CASSYGQAQETQYF
TRBJ2-3	TRBV5-6	CASSLVSGGAGTDTQYF
TRBJ2-1	TRBV3-1/TRBV3-2	CASSQDLNNEQFF
TRBJ1-5	TRBV6-1	CASSESWLASQPQHF
TRBJ2-1	TRBV19	CASSIEGYSEQFF
TRBJ2-7	TRBV4-3	CASSQERGLRVYEQYF
TRBJ2-7	TRBV7-9	CASSPPQGRVESYEQYF
TRBJ1-2	TRBV5-6	CASSWVGPAGYGYTF
TRBJ2-3	TRBV19	CASSLRDTDTQYF
TRBJ2-7	TRBV14	CASSHPGQGIYEQYF
TRBJ1-1	TRBV7-3	CASSHARNTEAFF
TRBJ1-2	TRBV2	CASRGVQYYTF
TRBJ2-1	TRBV11-3	CASSLSGGSYNEQFF
TRBJ1-5	TRBV29-1	CSVSPGGSNQPQHF
TRBJ1-2	TRBV6-6	CASGQLSTYGYTF
TRBJ2-1	TRBV7-9	CASSPSGGPYNEQFF